This TCR beta chain originates from a study of radiation and T cells in renal cell carcinoma. Study-level findings and limits: Pretreatment tumor biopsies were lacking, so baseline clonotypes are unknown. In blood, top tumor clones expanded by 2 weeks, shrinking by 4.

Time point described: blood 2 weeks post-SBRT. The treatment: 15 Gy SBRT to primary tumor, nephrectomy 4 weeks later. Serial blood draws occurred at baseline and 2 and 4 weeks post-SBRT. Profiling relied on immunoSEQ multiplex PCR, and the TCRdb table lists in-frame clones only, not all of them. The table records tens of thousands of clones, more than 80% of them present only once. From germline, CDR1 is SNHLY and CDR2 FYNNEI. CDR3 length: 14 amino acids. Trimming at V came to 6 bases and at J to 1 base, leaving 3 bases not matched to a gene. About this clone: Its matching antigen is unknown.

This TCR came from a woman in her 70s with renal cell carcinoma. The input for sequencing was blood, taken from a patient whose treatment included radiotherapy and nephrectomy. The V gene is TRBV2, the J gene TRBJ2-1, with 7 bases aligning to TRBD2. The CDR3 DNA reads TGTGCCAGCAGAGGCGGGGGTTCCTACAATGAGCAGTTCTTC. Encoded protein: CASRGGGSYNEQFF.